A single sample gave rise to the 14 T cell receptor beta chains below, sequenced in a study of identifying expanded T cells in peripheral blood. Data came from immunoSEQ multiplex PCR; TCRdb stores just in-frame clones and leaves some out. The repertoire holds approximately 120,000 clones, with approximately 90% as singletons. The material sequenced was blood. Receptors originate from a person between 18 and 70 years old in good health.

The rearrangement links TRBV11-2 to TRBJ1-2, with D tentatively TRBD1 (6 bases). Trimming took 2 bases from V and 1 from J, leaving 14 bases between them. Germline CDR1 and CDR2: SGHAT and FQNNGV. CDR3 length: 16 residues. CDR3 protein: CASSLQEGGLNYGYTF. As DNA, the CDR3 is TGTGCCAGCAGCTTACAAGAGGGGGGTCTTAACTATGGCTACACCTTC.

The V and J genes are TRBV7-8 and TRBJ1-2; D remains ambiguous. Looked up from germline, CDR1 is SGHVS and CDR2 is FQNEAQ. V shed 2 bases and J shed 3 bases, with 7 bases lying between them. The CDR3 is made up of 13 amino acids. CDR3 residues: CASSLRRDYGYTF. The CDR3 DNA reads TGTGCCAGCAGCTTACGAAGGGACTATGGCTACACCTTC.

The chain links TRBV28 to TRBJ2-1; 8 bases fit TRBD2. V shed 6 bases and J 8 bases; nucleotides not matched to a gene: 9. CDR1 is MDHEN, CDR2 SYDVKM, per germline. The CDR3 loop spans 14 amino acids. CDR3 bases: TGTGCCAGCAGCCGACGGACTAGCAGACATGAGCAGTTCTTC. Translated: CASSRRTSRHEQFF.

This rearrangement joins TRBV30 to TRBJ2-7; TRBD1 aligns across 7 bases. Germline V gives CDR1 GTSNPN, CDR2 SVGIG (reference sequence). The CDR3 covers 13 residues. V shed 0 bases and J 7 bases; nucleotides not matched to a gene: 6. The DNA for the CDR3 is TGTGCCTGGAGTGTACAGACAGGGCGTGAGCAGTACTTC. This sequence encodes CAWSVQTGREQYF.

This chain links TRBV5-6 with TRBJ2-3; TRBD2 might be the D (6 bases). Germline CDR1 and CDR2: SGHDT and YYEEEE. The CDR3 is 16 amino acids. Trimming stripped 0 bases from V and 0 bases from J, with 11 bases between. This chain's CDR3 is CASSLVGGISTDTQYF. The DNA of the CDR3 is TGTGCCAGCAGCTTGGTTGGGGGGATCAGCACAGATACGCAGTATTTT.

V usage is TRBV7-8 and J usage is TRBJ1-3; a weak D match, TRBD1 (6 bases). The CDR3 covers 16 residues. V dropped 3 bases and J dropped 5 bases, with 17 bases sitting between them. Germline CDR1 SGHVS, CDR2 FQNEAQ. CDR3 amino acids: CASSFTVQGQRNTIYF. CDR3 nucleotides: TGTGCCAGCAGCTTTACCGTCCAGGGGCAAAGAAACACCATATATTTT.

The CDR3 coding sequence is TGTGCCAGCAGCCTCATCCCCGGCCGAGAGAGGGTCAATGAGCAGTTCTTC. Amino acid sequence: CASSLIPGRERVNEQFF. The genes are TRBV7-3 and TRBJ2-1; maybe TRBD2 (5 bases). The CDR3 is made up of 17 amino acids. V was shortened by 5 bases and J by 6 bases, with 23 bases between the two germline ends. Germline assignment: CDR1 SGHTA and CDR2 FQGTGA.

The rearrangement uses TRBV6-5 and TRBJ1-5, with 7 bases identical to TRBD1. The CDR3 sequence is 15 residues long. CDR1 is MNHEY and CDR2 is SVGAGI in the germline V gene. Losses at the gene ends were 0 bases for V and 6 bases for J; bases not matched to a gene: 5. The CDR3 region is CASSYSDRAGQPQHF. DNA of the CDR3: TGTGCCAGCAGTTACTCTGACAGGGCTGGTCAGCCCCAGCATTTT.

J is TRBJ2-1 and V is TRBV6-5; the match to TRBD1 covers 7 bases. Germline V gene sequence: CDR1 MNHEY, CDR2 SVGAGI. Trimming at V came to 5 bases and at J to 2 bases, leaving 6 bases not matched to a gene. CDR3 length equals 15 residues. The CDR3 bases are TGTGCCAGCAGTCTCGACAGGGTCCCCTACAATGAGCAGTTCTTC. This gives the protein CASSLDRVPYNEQFF.

The chain recombines TRBV4-3 with TRBJ2-7; 7 positions match TRBD1. In germline, CDR1 is LGHNA, CDR2 YSLEER. J lost 2 bases, V lost 3 bases, and 1 base had no gene match. CDR3 length: 13 amino acids. This CDR3 reads CASSQGQTYEQYF. CDR3 sequence (DNA): TGCGCCAGCAGCCAGGGACAGACCTACGAGCAGTACTTC.

The V call is TRBV5-1, the J call TRBJ2-7; TRBD2 matches at 14 bases. The CDR3 extends over 17 amino acids. V trimming: 1 base; J trimming: 6 bases; junction bases outside the gene matches: 9. From germline, CDR1 is SGHRS and CDR2 YFSETQ. The CDR3, as DNA: TGCGCCAGCAGCTTGTATCTTCCGGGACTAGCGGGAGTCGAGCAGTACTTC. Translated, it gives CASSLYLPGLAGVEQYF.

The chain combines TRBV30 with TRBJ2-3, with D hard to call. The V gene lost 4 bases and the J gene lost 7 bases, with 21 bases spanning the gap. The V gene's germline CDR1 is GTSNPN and CDR2 SVGIG (reference sequence). CDR3 length: 15 residues. DNA of the CDR3: TGTGCCTGGACCCGTCATGACCTAGGAGTATATACGCAGTATTTT. Translation gives CAWTRHDLGVYTQYF.

The chain employs TRBV11-1 and TRBJ2-5; perhaps TRBD2 as D (5 bases). Germline V gives CDR1 SGHAT, CDR2 FQDESV (reference sequence). With 4 bases removed from V and 5 bases from J, the gap between germline ends came to 8 bases. The CDR3 has 12 residues. The CDR3 coding sequence is TGTGCCAGCAGCTGGGAGTCTGAGACCCAGTACTTC. It translates to CASSWESETQYF.

The chain is built from TRBV10-3 and TRBJ1-1; D not certain. CDR1 and CDR2 (germline): ENHRY, SYGVKD. This CDR3 is 14 amino acids long. V lost 7 bases and J lost 1, with 13 bases in between. CDR3 in DNA: TGTGCCATCAATCAAAGGGCTGAGAACACTGAAGCTTTCTTT. Encoded protein: CAINQRAENTEAFF.